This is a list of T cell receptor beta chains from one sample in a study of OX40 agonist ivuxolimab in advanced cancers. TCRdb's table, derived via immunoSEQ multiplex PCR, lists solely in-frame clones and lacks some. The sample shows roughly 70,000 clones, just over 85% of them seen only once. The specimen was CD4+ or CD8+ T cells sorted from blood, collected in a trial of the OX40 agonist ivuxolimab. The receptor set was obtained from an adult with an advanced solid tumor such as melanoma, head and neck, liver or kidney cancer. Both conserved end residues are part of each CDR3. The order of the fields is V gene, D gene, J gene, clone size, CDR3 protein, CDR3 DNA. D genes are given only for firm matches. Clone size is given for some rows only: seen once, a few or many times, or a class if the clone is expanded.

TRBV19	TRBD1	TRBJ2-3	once	CASSRGTGEETDTQYF	TGTGCCAGTAGTAGAGGGACAGGGGAGGAGACAGATACGCAGTATTTT
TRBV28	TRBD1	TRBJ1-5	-	CASRSPDRGYQPQHF	TGTGCCAGCAGATCTCCAGACAGGGGATATCAGCCCCAGCATTTT
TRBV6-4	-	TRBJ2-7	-	CASIRDPLGF	TGTGCCAGCATTCGGGACCCCCTGGGATTC
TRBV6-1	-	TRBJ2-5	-	CASSAGDSQETQYF	TGTGCCAGCAGTGCGGGGGACTCTCAAGAGACCCAGTACTTC
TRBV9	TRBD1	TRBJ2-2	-	CASSRQGARSDGELFF	TGTGCCAGCAGCCGACAGGGGGCGCGTTCAGACGGGGAGCTGTTTTTT
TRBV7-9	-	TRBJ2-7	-	CASSLGAEQYF	TGTGCCAGCAGCTTAGGGGCCGAGCAGTACTTC
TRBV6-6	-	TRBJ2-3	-	CASLKGGGDTQYF	TGTGCCAGCTTAAAGGGTGGCGGAGATACGCAGTATTTT
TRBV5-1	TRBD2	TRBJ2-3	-	CASSSTSGRAGGTDTQYF	TGCGCCAGCAGCTCTACTAGCGGGAGGGCCGGGGGAACAGATACGCAGTATTTT
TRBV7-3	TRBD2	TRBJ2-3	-	CASSLGAGGTQYF	TGTGCCAGCAGCTTGGGGGCGGGGGGGACGCAGTATTTT
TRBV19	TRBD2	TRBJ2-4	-	CASSKAGSKNIQYF	TGTGCCAGTAGTAAAGCGGGATCCAAAAACATTCAGTACTTC
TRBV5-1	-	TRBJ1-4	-	CASSLAGGYNNEKLFF	TGCGCCAGCAGCTTGGCCGGCGGGTATAACAATGAAAAACTGTTTTTT